The source of this T cell receptor beta chain is a study of cytomegalovirus exposure and HLA in healthy donors. Study-level results: Per a later analysis, 15,000 to 20,000 TCR beta sequences showed association with HLA alleles at 0.05 false discovery rate. In vitro confirmation showed three CMV-associated chains to be CMV antigen specific.

Regarding this clone: No antigen is known for it.

This CDR3 contains 15 residues. J lost 6 bases, V lost 5 bases, and 11 bases had no gene match. The germline V gene encodes CDR1 SGHDT and CDR2 YYEEEE. PCR amplification relied on 60 Vbeta primers (plus 13 Jbeta primers). Sequencing used immunoSEQ multiplex PCR; TCRdb keeps in-frame clones, though not all of them. The sample consists of 150,000 to 200,000 clones, over 70% of them appearing once. Sequences were obtained from PBMCs. The sequence came from a woman aged 45 to 65 in good health and CMV-seronegative. The rearrangement links TRBV5-6 to TRBJ2-3; 8 nucleotides match TRBD2. CDR3 DNA sequence: TGTGCCAGCAGTCTTAGCGGGACGGGCGTTGATACGCAGTATTTT. Its protein product is CASSLSGTGVDTQYF.